The clone carrying this TCR beta chain was found a few times. Its antigen is undetermined. The CDR3 runs 14 residues. CDR1 and CDR2 (germline): LNHDA, SQIVND (reference sequence). After removal of 7 bases from V and 5 bases from J, the junction contained 7 bases not matched to a gene. This sample was included in a study of T cell responses to AZD1222 COVID-19 vaccine. Whole-study results and caveats: Vaccine-associated CD4 TCRs ranged over spike, dominating at 160-218 and 743-854. Among AZD1222 vaccinees, only 5 or 6 were seropositive at baseline. Samples come after the peak T cell response, not at day 14.

The assay was immunoSEQ multiplex PCR, and TCRdb's table has in-frame clones only and misses some. The sample holds about 110,000 clones, approximately 89% seen once. The analysis combined second doses at about 4 or about 12 weeks. This rearrangement joins TRBV19 to TRBJ1-4; TRBD1 matches at 7 bases. This specimen consisted of peripheral blood, obtained 28 days after the second AZD1222 dose. This TCR derives from an adult who received the AZD1222 COVID-19 vaccine. CDR3 coding DNA: TGTGCCAGTACGCCGACAGGGCGGAATGAAAAACTGTTTTTT. This encodes CASTPTGRNEKLFF.